The rows below give T cell receptor beta chains drawn from one sample of a study of cytomegalovirus exposure and HLA in healthy donors. Sequencing was performed with immunoSEQ multiplex PCR; in TCRdb, only in-frame clones are kept and a portion is missing. The profile shows some 76,000 clones, around 73% of them singletons. Sequences were obtained from PBMCs. Receptors originate from a woman in her thirties or forties in good health and CMV-seropositive. Each CDR3 is given with its conserved first and last residue. A D gene is named only where the DNA matches it firmly. Some rows mark clone size as missing; the rest say once, few, many or name a class of expanded clone.

TRBJ1-6,19,NA,TRBD1,TRBV28,CASSSGQGTRSSYNSPLHF,TGTGCCAGCAGCTCGGGACAGGGGACTCGCAGCTCCTATAATTCACCCCTCCACTTT
TRBJ1-2,15,NA,NA,TRBV10-3,CAISASTEANYGYTF,TGTGCCATCAGTGCTTCGACAGAGGCTAACTATGGCTACACCTTC
TRBJ1-1,14,NA,NA,TRBV18,CASSPRTENTEAFF,TGTGCCAGCTCACCGCGGACAGAGAACACTGAAGCTTTCTTT
TRBJ1-1,13,NA,NA,TRBV7-3,CASSPGGNTEAFF,TGTGCCAGCAGTCCCGGTGGGAACACTGAAGCTTTCTTT
TRBJ2-7,11,NA,NA,TRBV2,CASSPGYEQYF,TGTGCCAGCAGCCCAGGGTACGAGCAGTACTTC
TRBJ2-2,14,NA,NA,TRBV6-8,CASSKESGTGELFF,TGTGCCAGCAGTAAGGAGAGTGGAACCGGGGAGCTGTTTTTT
TRBJ2-2,14,NA,TRBD1,TRBV6-1,CATGAGGNTGELFF,TGTGCCACCGGGGCAGGGGGCAACACCGGGGAGCTGTTTTTT
TRBJ1-1,15,NA,NA,TRBV4-1,CASSQVGRGDTEAFF,TGCGCCAGCAGCCAAGTGGGCAGGGGTGACACTGAAGCTTTCTTT
TRBJ1-2,15,NA,NA,TRBV27,CASSLSGFGNYGYTF,TGTGCCAGCAGTTTATCCGGTTTTGGTAACTATGGCTACACCTTC
TRBJ1-1,13,NA,TRBD1,TRBV18,CASSPNWDSEAFF,TGTGCCAGCTCACCCAATTGGGACAGTGAAGCTTTCTTT
TRBJ2-2,14,NA,NA,TRBV5-4,CASSLRGRSGELFF,TGTGCCAGCAGCTTGCGGGGGAGGAGCGGGGAGCTGTTTTTT
TRBJ2-7,17,once,TRBD2,TRBV7-2,CASSPGGGRVGFYEQYF,TGTGCCAGCAGCCCGGGGGGGGGTCGGGTGGGTTTCTACGAGCAGTACTTC
TRBJ1-1,14,NA,NA,TRBV10-3,CAISVRPGTTEAFF,TGTGCCATCAGTGTGAGGCCCGGGACAACTGAAGCTTTCTTT
TRBJ1-5,14,once,NA,TRBV4-1,CASSLDSYNQPQHF,TGCGCCAGCAGCCTCGACAGTTACAATCAGCCCCAGCATTTT
TRBJ2-2,14,few,NA,TRBV6-1,CASSVSGRSGELFF,TGTGCCAGCAGTGTTAGCGGTCGATCGGGGGAGCTGTTTTTT
TRBJ1-6,15,NA,NA,TRBV7-2,CASSFHPQGTSPLHF,TGTGCCAGCAGCTTCCACCCCCAGGGAACTTCACCCCTCCACTTT
TRBJ2-7,13,NA,NA,TRBV6-1,CASTSRWTYEQYF,TGTGCCAGCACCTCGAGGTGGACCTACGAGCAGTACTTC
TRBJ2-5,12,NA,NA,TRBV2,CASRDNQETQYF,TGTGCCAGCAGAGACAACCAAGAGACCCAGTACTTC
TRBJ2-3,17,NA,TRBD2,TRBV5-4,CASSQESGGGAADTQYF,TGTGCCAGCAGCCAAGAGTCTGGCGGGGGGGCAGCAGATACGCAGTATTTT
TRBJ1-5,16,few,TRBD1,TRBV19,CASSTRTGNSNQPQHF,TGTGCCAGTAGTACCAGGACAGGGAATAGCAATCAGCCCCAGCATTTT
TRBJ2-7,14,NA,NA,TRBV7-9,CASSPWASGSEQYF,TGTGCCAGCAGCCCCTGGGCCAGCGGATCCGAGCAGTACTTC
TRBJ1-4,13,NA,TRBD1,TRBV30,CAWAGQTNEKLFF,TGTGCCTGGGCGGGACAGACTAATGAAAAACTGTTTTTT
TRBJ1-4,16,NA,NA,TRBV4-2,CASSQDPVATNEKLFF,TGTGCCAGCAGCCAAGATCCGGTTGCAACTAATGAAAAACTGTTTTTT
TRBJ2-7,14,NA,TRBD1,TRBV29-1,CSVGTGAATGEQYF,TGCAGCGTCGGGACAGGAGCGGCTACTGGCGAGCAGTACTTC
TRBJ2-7,15,NA,TRBD2,TRBV6-4,CASSEELAGGYEQYF,TGTGCCAGCAGTGAAGAACTAGCGGGGGGCTACGAGCAGTACTTC
TRBJ1-1,14,NA,NA,TRBV29-1,CSADRTFQDTEAFF,TGCAGCGCAGACAGGACCTTTCAGGACACTGAAGCTTTCTTT
TRBJ2-7,16,NA,TRBD1,TRBV28,CASSRQGASLRNEQYF,TGTGCCAGCAGCCGACAGGGGGCTAGCTTGAGGAACGAGCAGTACTTC
TRBJ1-5,13,NA,NA,TRBV27,CASSSNPMGGQNF,TGTGCCAGCAGTTCCAACCCCATGGGGGGTCAGAATTTT
TRBJ2-7,13,NA,NA,TRBV19,CASSISPYYEQYF,TGTGCCAGTAGTATTTCTCCGTACTACGAGCAGTACTTC
TRBJ2-3,15,NA,TRBD1,TRBV28,CASSLPDRDRDTQYF,TGTGCCAGCAGTTTACCCGACAGGGATAGAGATACGCAGTATTTT
TRBJ1-3,15,NA,TRBD1,TRBV7-9,CASSLDRGHGNTIYF,TGTGCCAGCAGCTTAGACAGGGGCCACGGAAACACCATATATTTT
TRBJ1-2,13,NA,TRBD1,TRBV6-1,CASSERGLSGYTF,TGTGCCAGCAGTGAGAGGGGGCTGAGTGGCTACACCTTC
TRBJ2-2,16,NA,TRBD2,TRBV19,CASSALAGGITGELFF,TGTGCCAGTAGTGCACTAGCGGGGGGGATAACAGGGGAGCTGTTTTTT
TRBJ1-1,13,NA,NA,TRBV19,CASSEGRDTEAFF,TGTGCCAGTAGTGAGGGCAGAGACACTGAAGCTTTCTTT
TRBJ2-3,17,NA,NA,TRBV28,CASSLTGPPGVSDTQYF,TGTGCCAGCAGTTTGACCGGACCGCCGGGGGTTTCAGATACGCAGTATTTT
TRBJ1-5,12,once,NA,TRBV7-9,CASSLVSQPQHF,TGTGCCAGCAGCTTAGTTAGTCAGCCCCAGCATTTT
TRBJ2-1,15,NA,TRBD2,TRBV6-1,CASSPSGGRYNEQFF,TGTGCCAGCAGTCCCAGCGGGGGGCGATACAATGAGCAGTTCTTC
TRBJ1-1,15,NA,TRBD1,TRBV7-3,CASSPIGQGGTEAFF,TGTGCCAGCAGCCCAATCGGACAGGGTGGCACTGAAGCTTTCTTT
TRBJ2-1,16,NA,NA,TRBV4-3,CASSRGRQAALNEQFF,TGCGCCAGCAGTCGCGGTCGACAGGCCGCTTTGAATGAGCAGTTCTTC